A selection of T cell receptor beta chains follows, all from one sample in a study of CD8 T cells in ankylosing spondylitis. TCRdb ran MiXCR on the 5' RACE reads and lists one entry per CDR3 protein. The sample holds some 700,000 distinct CDR3 sequences; around 20% are singletons and the top ten take 19%. Sequenced: blood, either unsorted or a sorted T cell fraction (not recorded which). The receptor source for this set is a male donor with ankylosing spondylitis. The CDR3 runs from the conserved cysteine through the conserved F or W. Each record gives: D gene, clone size, V gene, J gene, CDR3 protein, CDR3 DNA. The D gene is left open where the match is weak. For some rows the clone size is stated as once, few or many, or as a class when expanded; others skip it.

D: -; size: few; V: TRBV9; J: TRBJ2-1; CDR3: CASSSGFGEQFF; DNA: TGTGCCAGCAGCTCGGGGTTTGGTGAGCAGTTCTTC
D: -; size: few; V: TRBV29-1; J: TRBJ1-1; CDR3: CSVERDDGTEAFF; DNA: TGCAGCGTTGAAAGGGACGACGGCACTGAAGCTTTCTTT
D: TRBD2; size: -; V: TRBV7-8; J: TRBJ2-7; CDR3: CASSFGTRTYEQYF; DNA: TGTGCCAGCAGCTTCGGGACTAGAACCTACGAGCAGTACTTC
D: -; size: -; V: TRBV4-2; J: TRBJ2-1; CDR3: CASSPSLGVRDNEQFF; DNA: TGTGCCAGCAGCCCCTCGTTGGGGGTTAGGGACAATGAGCAGTTCTTC
D: TRBD2; size: few; V: TRBV5-1; J: TRBJ2-7; CDR3: CASSLVAGKPYEQYF; DNA: TGCGCCAGCAGCTTGGTAGCGGGAAAACCCTACGAGCAGTACTTC
D: -; size: many; V: TRBV12-3/TRBV12-4; J: TRBJ2-1; CDR3: CASSSARNEQFF; DNA: TGTGCCAGCAGTTCAGCCCGTAATGAGCAGTTCTTC
D: -; size: few; V: TRBV29-1; J: TRBJ2-7; CDR3: CSVEVDYEQYF; DNA: TGCAGCGTTGAGGTCGACTACGAGCAGTACTTC
D: -; size: many; V: TRBV7-2; J: TRBJ2-1; CDR3: CASSLQPAATAGYEQFF; DNA: TGTGCCAGCAGCTTACAACCAGCGGCCACCGCGGGATATGAGCAGTTCTTC
D: -; size: few; V: TRBV3-1; J: TRBJ2-7; CDR3: CASSLTISYEQYF; DNA: TGTGCCAGCAGCCTGACAATATCCTACGAGCAGTACTTC
D: -; size: many; V: TRBV4-1; J: TRBJ1-5; CDR3: CASSVQGWGDNQPQHF; DNA: TGCGCCAGCAGCGTACAGGGTTGGGGGGACAATCAGCCCCAGCATTTT
D: TRBD1; size: -; V: TRBV4-1; J: TRBJ2-2; CDR3: CASSPLQGAHTGELFF; DNA: TGCGCCAGCAGCCCCTTACAGGGGGCGCACACCGGGGAGCTGTTTTTT
D: -; size: -; V: TRBV3-1; J: TRBJ2-1; CDR3: CASSQETSLAPHEQFF; DNA: TGTGCCAGCAGCCAAGAAACCTCGCTAGCTCCCCATGAGCAGTTCTTC
D: TRBD2; size: -; V: TRBV5-1; J: TRBJ2-1; CDR3: CASSLRLAGQVWGEQFF; DNA: TGCGCCAGCAGCCTCCGACTAGCGGGCCAAGTATGGGGTGAGCAGTTCTTC
D: -; size: -; V: TRBV7-9; J: TRBJ1-1; CDR3: CASSPTTGFRGDTEAFF; DNA: TGTGCCAGCAGCCCGACGACAGGTTTTAGGGGGGACACTGAAGCTTTCTTT
D: -; size: -; V: TRBV12-3/TRBV12-4; J: TRBJ2-3; CDR3: CASSPLGPTDTQYF; DNA: TGTGCCAGCAGTCCCTTGGGCCCTACAGATACGCAGTATTTT
D: -; size: -; V: TRBV28; J: TRBJ2-5; CDR3: CASSLDVKASAGTQYF; DNA: TGTGCCAGCAGTTTAGATGTAAAGGCCTCGGCGGGGACCCAGTACTTC
D: TRBD1; size: few; V: TRBV5-1; J: TRBJ1-4; CDR3: CASSLRGLAATNEKLFF; DNA: TGCGCCAGCAGCCTGAGGGGGCTCGCGGCAACTAATGAAAAACTGTTTTTT
D: -; size: few; V: TRBV9; J: TRBJ2-7; CDR3: CASSATGHYEQYF; DNA: TGTGCCAGCAGCGCCACAGGGCATTACGAGCAGTACTTC
D: TRBD1; size: -; V: TRBV20-1; J: TRBJ1-1; CDR3: CSASNRGLPPFLPEAFF; DNA: TGCAGTGCTAGTAACAGGGGACTCCCTCCCTTCCTCCCTGAAGCTTTCTTT
D: TRBD2; size: few; V: TRBV6-4; J: TRBJ2-1; CDR3: CASSDELAGGNEQFF; DNA: TGTGCCAGCAGTGACGAGCTAGCGGGAGGCAATGAGCAGTTCTTC
D: -; size: -; V: TRBV5-5; J: TRBJ2-3; CDR3: CASSANRGTDTQYF; DNA: TGTGCCAGCAGCGCAAATAGGGGCACAGATACGCAGTATTTT
D: TRBD1; size: few; V: TRBV10-3; J: TRBJ2-7; CDR3: CAISVGQGDTYEQYF; DNA: TGTGCCATCAGTGTTGGACAGGGGGACACCTACGAGCAGTACTTC
D: TRBD1; size: -; V: TRBV12-3/TRBV12-4; J: TRBJ1-3; CDR3: CAFSQRRRGRVSGNTIYF; DNA: TGTGCCTTCAGTCAGCGCCGCAGGGGGCGCGTATCTGGAAACACCATATATTTT
D: -; size: -; V: TRBV12-3/TRBV12-4; J: TRBJ2-4; CDR3: CASSYLPGEKKYF; DNA: TGTGCCAGCAGTTATCTTCCGGGAGAGAAGAAGTACTTC
D: TRBD2; size: few; V: TRBV2; J: TRBJ2-1; CDR3: CASSGLDNEQFF; DNA: TGTGCCAGCAGCGGACTAGACAATGAGCAGTTCTTC
D: -; size: -; V: TRBV5-8; J: TRBJ2-1; CDR3: CASIPWVVGRSEQFF; DNA: TGTGCCAGCATCCCCTGGGTTGTGGGAAGAAGTGAGCAGTTCTTC
D: -; size: -; V: TRBV12-3/TRBV12-4; J: TRBJ1-5; CDR3: CASSLPTGVDSQPQHF; DNA: TGTGCCAGCAGTTTACCTACCGGGGTAGACTCCCAGCCCCAGCATTTT
D: -; size: -; V: TRBV5-1; J: TRBJ2-1; CDR3: CASSLDRSNEQFF; DNA: TGCGCCAGCAGCTTGGATCGTTCCAATGAGCAGTTCTTC
D: TRBD2; size: many; V: TRBV29-1; J: TRBJ2-5; CDR3: CSARLAAKETQYF; DNA: TGCAGCGCCCGCCTAGCGGCAAAAGAGACCCAGTACTTC
D: TRBD1; size: -; V: TRBV29-1; J: TRBJ1-2; CDR3: CSVEVWTGETYGYTF; DNA: TGCAGCGTTGAAGTATGGACAGGGGAAACCTATGGCTACACCTTC
D: -; size: -; V: TRBV20-1; J: TRBJ1-1; CDR3: CSARDVRHRSNTEAFF; DNA: TGCAGTGCTAGAGATGTAAGGCATCGATCGAACACTGAAGCTTTCTTT
D: TRBD2; size: once; V: TRBV20-1; J: TRBJ2-3; CDR3: CSELGLAGTDTQYF; DNA: TGCAGTGAATTAGGACTAGCGGGCACAGATACGCAGTATTTT
D: -; size: few; V: TRBV10-3; J: TRBJ2-5; CDR3: CAISESQRTYQETQYF; DNA: TGTGCCATCAGTGAGTCTCAGCGGACTTACCAAGAGACCCAGTACTTC
D: -; size: -; V: TRBV5-1; J: TRBJ1-6; CDR3: CASSGLPGADSYNSPLHF; DNA: TGCGCCAGCAGCGGACTCCCAGGGGCCGACTCCTATAATTCACCCCTCCACTTT
D: -; size: many; V: TRBV5-1; J: TRBJ2-2; CDR3: CASSQGLPNTGELFF; DNA: TGCGCCAGCAGCCAGGGACTCCCTAACACCGGGGAGCTGTTTTTT
D: TRBD1; size: few; V: TRBV5-1; J: TRBJ1-1; CDR3: CASSRRQGRDTEAFF; DNA: TGCGCCAGCAGCAGGAGACAGGGGAGGGACACTGAAGCTTTCTTT
D: -; size: many; V: TRBV29-1; J: TRBJ2-3; CDR3: CSGSQWVTDTQYF; DNA: TGCAGCGGATCACAGTGGGTCACAGATACGCAGTATTTT
D: TRBD2; size: few; V: TRBV12-3/TRBV12-4; J: TRBJ2-5; CDR3: CASSKAGGPTAQYF; DNA: TGTGCCAGCAGCAAAGCGGGAGGGCCGACGGCCCAGTACTTC
D: -; size: few; V: TRBV5-5; J: TRBJ2-4; CDR3: CASSFQGAKNIQYF; DNA: TGTGCCAGCAGCTTTCAGGGAGCCAAAAACATTCAGTACTTC
D: TRBD1; size: -; V: TRBV29-1; J: TRBJ2-2; CDR3: CSVEAPDRGGTGELFF; DNA: TGCAGCGTTGAAGCCCCGGACAGGGGAGGCACCGGGGAGCTGTTTTTT
D: TRBD2; size: few; V: TRBV6-2/TRBV6-3; J: TRBJ2-5; CDR3: CASRPLAGQETQYF; DNA: TGTGCCAGCCGACCACTAGCGGGACAAGAGACCCAGTACTTC
D: -; size: many; V: TRBV4-1; J: TRBJ2-7; CDR3: CASSQDASSYEQYF; DNA: TGCGCCAGCAGCCAAGACGCCTCTTCCTACGAGCAGTACTTC
D: TRBD2; size: -; V: TRBV7-9; J: TRBJ2-1; CDR3: CASSLILAGMNEQFF; DNA: TGTGCCAGCAGCTTGATTCTAGCGGGGATGAATGAGCAGTTCTTC
D: TRBD2; size: many; V: TRBV12-3/TRBV12-4; J: TRBJ2-3; CDR3: CASSRRKRGVSTDTQYF; DNA: TGTGCCAGCAGCCGCCGAAAGCGGGGGGTCTCCACAGATACGCAGTATTTT
D: TRBD1; size: few; V: TRBV12-3/TRBV12-4; J: TRBJ2-3; CDR3: CASSGQGARTDTQYF; DNA: TGTGCCAGCAGCGGACAGGGGGCCCGCACAGATACGCAGTATTTT
D: TRBD2; size: -; V: TRBV12-3/TRBV12-4; J: TRBJ2-2; CDR3: CASSPSLAGVVDGELFF; DNA: TGTGCCAGCAGCCCGAGTCTAGCGGGAGTAGTAGACGGGGAGCTGTTTTTT
D: -; size: -; V: TRBV7-8; J: TRBJ2-5; CDR3: CASSTHRVQETQYF; DNA: TGTGCCAGCAGCACCCACAGGGTTCAAGAGACCCAGTACTTC
D: -; size: -; V: TRBV12-3/TRBV12-4; J: TRBJ2-4; CDR3: CASSLVIGDFASKNIQYF; DNA: TGTGCCAGCAGTTTGGTGATAGGGGACTTCGCGTCCAAAAACATTCAGTACTTC
D: -; size: few; V: TRBV20-1; J: TRBJ1-5; CDR3: CSAIPTVRGNQPQHF; DNA: TGCAGTGCTATTCCCACGGTAAGGGGGAATCAGCCCCAGCATTTT
D: -; size: -; V: TRBV28; J: TRBJ1-4; CDR3: CASSASGKLFF; DNA: TGTGCCAGCAGTGCCAGTGGGAAACTGTTTTTT
D: TRBD2; size: few; V: TRBV6-5; J: TRBJ2-3; CDR3: CASSYSMWTSATDTQYF; DNA: TGTGCCAGCAGTTACTCGATGTGGACTAGCGCCACAGATACGCAGTATTTT
D: TRBD1; size: few; V: TRBV30; J: TRBJ1-2; CDR3: CARQGEDGYTF; DNA: TGTGCCCGACAGGGAGAAGATGGCTACACCTTC
D: TRBD1; size: -; V: TRBV4-1; J: TRBJ1-1; CDR3: CASSLYQGAGRNTEAFF; DNA: TGCGCCAGCAGCCTGTACCAGGGGGCTGGGAGGAACACTGAAGCTTTCTTT
D: -; size: -; V: TRBV6-1; J: TRBJ2-7; CDR3: CASEGSGSYEQYF; DNA: TGTGCCAGCGAGGGTAGTGGATCCTACGAGCAGTACTTC
D: -; size: -; V: TRBV28; J: TRBJ2-7; CDR3: CASSLVFGVYEQYF; DNA: TGTGCCAGCAGTTTAGTTTTCGGGGTCTACGAGCAGTACTTC
D: TRBD2; size: -; V: TRBV12-3/TRBV12-4; J: TRBJ2-1; CDR3: CASSLDTSEAEQFF; DNA: TGTGCCAGCAGTTTAGATACTAGCGAGGCTGAGCAGTTCTTC
D: -; size: -; V: TRBV20-1; J: TRBJ1-1; CDR3: CSATSRNTEAFF; DNA: TGCAGTGCAACCTCAAGGAACACTGAAGCTTTCTTT
D: TRBD2; size: -; V: TRBV7-3; J: TRBJ2-1; CDR3: CASSWGGASGRRNEQFF; DNA: TGTGCCAGCAGCTGGGGGGGGGCTAGCGGGAGGAGGAATGAGCAGTTCTTC